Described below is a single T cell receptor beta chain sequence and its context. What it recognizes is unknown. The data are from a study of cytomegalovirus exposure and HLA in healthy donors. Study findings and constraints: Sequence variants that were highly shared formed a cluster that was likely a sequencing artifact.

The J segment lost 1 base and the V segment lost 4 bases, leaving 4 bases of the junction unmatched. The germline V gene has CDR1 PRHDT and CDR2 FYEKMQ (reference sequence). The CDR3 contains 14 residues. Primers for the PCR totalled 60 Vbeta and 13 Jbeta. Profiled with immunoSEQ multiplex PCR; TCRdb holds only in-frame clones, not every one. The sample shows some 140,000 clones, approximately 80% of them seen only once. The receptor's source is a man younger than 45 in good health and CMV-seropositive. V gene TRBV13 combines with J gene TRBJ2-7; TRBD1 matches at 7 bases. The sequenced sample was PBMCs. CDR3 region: CASSSRQGSYEQYF. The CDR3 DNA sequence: TGTGCCAGCAGCTCGAGACAGGGTTCCTACGAGCAGTACTTC.